The source of this T cell receptor (beta chain) is a study of cytomegalovirus exposure and HLA in healthy donors. Study as a whole: From HLA-typed donors, an early data release held about 92 million unique TCRs.

The PCR ran on 60 Vbeta and 13 Jbeta primers. Measured with immunoSEQ multiplex PCR; TCRdb has only the in-frame clones, and not every one. This sample has fewer than 130,000 clones; 60% to 85% occur once, and the top ten carry approximately 5.1%. The germline gives CDR1 MRHNA, CDR2 SNTAGT. V lost 6 bases, J lost 3 bases, and 14 bases lay in between. CDR3 size: 14 residues. Specimen: PBMCs. The sequence derives from a female donor in good health and CMV-seropositive. The chain combines TRBV6-4 with TRBJ1-1; D is possibly TRBD1 (5 bases). CDR3 sequence reads: CASRVGPWDTEAFF. The CDR3 DNA reads TGTGCCAGCAGGGTGGGGCCTTGGGACACTGAAGCTTTCTTT.